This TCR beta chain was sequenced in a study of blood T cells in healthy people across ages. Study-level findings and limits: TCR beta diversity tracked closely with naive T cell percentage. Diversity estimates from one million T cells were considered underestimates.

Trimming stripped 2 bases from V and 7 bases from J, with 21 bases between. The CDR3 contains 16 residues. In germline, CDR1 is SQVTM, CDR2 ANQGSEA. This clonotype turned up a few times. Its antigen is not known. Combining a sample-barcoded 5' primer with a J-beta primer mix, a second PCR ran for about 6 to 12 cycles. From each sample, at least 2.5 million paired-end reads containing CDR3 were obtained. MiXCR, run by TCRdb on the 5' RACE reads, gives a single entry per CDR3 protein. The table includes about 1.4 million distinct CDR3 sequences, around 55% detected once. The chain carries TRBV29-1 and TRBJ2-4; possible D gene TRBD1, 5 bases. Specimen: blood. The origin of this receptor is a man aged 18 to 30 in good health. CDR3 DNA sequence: TGCAGCGTTGAAACCCCTCGGATAGGGTCAGGGAACATTCAGTACTTC. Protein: CSVETPRIGSGNIQYF.